This T cell receptor (beta chain) is drawn from a study of cytomegalovirus exposure and HLA in healthy donors. Use of 60 Vbeta and 13 Jbeta primers characterized the PCR. The protocol was immunoSEQ multiplex PCR, while the TCRdb copy is restricted to in-frame clones and leaves out a portion. In the table there are 100,000 to 150,000 clones, about 73% of which are singletons. Comment on this clone: Its target is not known.

Study observations and caveats: Presence/absence analysis assumed near-uniform sequencing depth across donors.

Every donor was a healthy person donating bone marrow. The CDR3 runs 15 residues. Per the germline V gene, CDR1 is LGHNA and CDR2 is YNFKEQ. Deletions cut 0 bases from V and 5 bases from J, with 11 bases between. The sequence was collected from a woman between 40 and 55 years old in good health and CMV-seropositive. The sequenced material came from PBMCs. The rearrangement joins TRBV4-2 to TRBJ1-5; D remains ambiguous. Here the CDR3 reads CASSQDVTPDQPQHF. The CDR3 DNA sequence: TGTGCCAGCAGCCAAGATGTTACACCCGATCAGCCCCAGCATTTT.